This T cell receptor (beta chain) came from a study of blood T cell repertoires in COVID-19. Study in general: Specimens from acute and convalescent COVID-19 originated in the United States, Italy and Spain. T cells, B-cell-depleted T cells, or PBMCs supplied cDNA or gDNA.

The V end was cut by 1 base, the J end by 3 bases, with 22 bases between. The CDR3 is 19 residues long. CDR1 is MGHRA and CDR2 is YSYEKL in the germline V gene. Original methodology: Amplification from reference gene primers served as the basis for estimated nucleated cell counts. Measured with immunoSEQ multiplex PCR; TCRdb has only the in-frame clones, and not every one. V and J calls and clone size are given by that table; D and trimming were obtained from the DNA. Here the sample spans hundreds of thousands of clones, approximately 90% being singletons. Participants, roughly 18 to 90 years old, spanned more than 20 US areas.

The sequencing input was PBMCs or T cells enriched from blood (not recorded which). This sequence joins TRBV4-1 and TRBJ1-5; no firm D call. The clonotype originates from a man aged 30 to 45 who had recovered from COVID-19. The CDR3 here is CASSQGFSIAAKYNQPQHF. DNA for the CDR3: TGCGCCAGCAGCCAAGGTTTTTCGATAGCTGCGAAATACAATCAGCCCCAGCATTTT.